This passage covers 9 T cell receptor beta chains from one sample sequenced in a study of beta chain features in type 1 diabetes. Broader study findings: TCRB CDR3 length was moderately but significantly reduced in all four CD4+ subsets of Type 1 diabetes patients.

The isolated RNA, all of it, was reverse transcribed, so expressed TCRB transcripts were what got sequenced. Here immunoSEQ multiplex PCR was the method, and the copy in TCRdb shows in-frame clones only, minus some. The sample records some 63,000 clones, about 50% being singletons. Their antigens are not known. Sequencing input: central memory CD4+ T cells from blood. These receptors originate from a man aged 30 to 45 with type 1 diabetes.

The chain couples TRBV11-1 to TRBJ2-1; 12 bases match TRBD2. V was clipped by 3 bases and J by 5 bases; unmatched bases: 5. The CDR3 length is 16 residues. Germline V lookup: CDR1 SGHAT, CDR2 FQDESV (reference sequence). The CDR3 DNA reads TGTGCCAGCAGCTTTTGGCTAGCGGGGGGGGACAATGAGCAGTTCTTC. Residues: CASSFWLAGGDNEQFF.

This clone was counted between two and nine times. The chain has TRBV7-2 and TRBJ2-7, with 9 bases lining up with TRBD1. The CDR3 has 14 residues. From germline, CDR1 is SGHTA and CDR2 FQGNSA. The ends lost 6 bases at V and 2 bases at J; junction bases unmatched: 5. This CDR3 is CASRSTGGTYEQYF. CDR3 nucleotide sequence: TGTGCCAGCAGGTCGACAGGGGGAACCTACGAGCAGTACTTC.

This clone was recorded a few times. The rearrangement uses TRBV5-1 and TRBJ2-5; 11 bases fit TRBD1. CDR1 and CDR2 (germline): SGHRS, YFSETQ. Germline trimming cut 3 bases from V and 1 base from J; bases unmatched to any gene: 5. This CDR3 is 16 amino acids long. The DNA of the CDR3 is TGCGCCAGCAGCTCCGAGGACAGGGGGCCCCAAGAGACCCAGTACTTC. Its translation is CASSSEDRGPQETQYF.

A few counts support this clone. V is TRBV7-2 and J is TRBJ2-7; a possible D gene is TRBD1 (6 bases). The CDR3 is 14 residues long. CDR1 is SGHTA and CDR2 is FQGNSA in the germline V gene. The V gene lost 5 bases and the J gene lost 0 bases, with 11 bases spanning the gap. The CDR3 loop is CASSPDSSSYEQYF. In DNA, the CDR3 is TGTGCCAGCAGCCCGGACAGCAGCTCCTACGAGCAGTACTTC.

In this sample, this clone turned up many times. The V call is TRBV4-1, the J call TRBJ2-2; 12 bases are a match to TRBD2. Germline loops: CDR1 MGHRA, CDR2 YSYEKL. The CDR3 runs to 17 residues. V was clipped by 3 bases and J by 5 bases; unmatched bases: 7. As DNA, the CDR3 is TGCGCCAGCAGCCACTCCATACTAGCGGGAGGTACCGGGGAGCTGTTTTTT. Translating gives CASSHSILAGGTGELFF.

This clone was observed a few times. The gene calls are TRBV2 and TRBJ1-5; D possibly corresponds to TRBD1 (5 bases). The CDR3 spans 14 residues. Between the trimmed V and J ends, which lost 4 bases and 4 bases, there was a span of 11 bases. Germline assignment: CDR1 SNHLY and CDR2 FYNNEI. Here the CDR3 reads CASSAGGPNQPQHF. The CDR3 DNA is TGTGCCAGCAGTGCCGGGGGTCCGAATCAGCCCCAGCATTTT.

The chain recombines TRBV19 with TRBJ2-1; no firm D call. This CDR3 has 11 amino acids. The V gene's germline CDR1 is LNHDA and CDR2 SQIVND (reference sequence). V lost 7 bases and J 4 bases, leaving 5 bases between the germline ends. The CDR3 sequence: CASTVYNEQFF. DNA of the CDR3: TGTGCCAGTACAGTATACAATGAGCAGTTCTTC.

The chain employs TRBV30 and TRBJ2-2, with TRBD1 matching over 8 bases. This CDR3 is built from 15 residues. In germline, CDR1 is GTSNPN, CDR2 SVGIG (reference sequence). The V segment lost 4 bases and the J segment 0 bases; nucleotides outside the gene matches: 4. CDR3 bases: TGTGCCTGGACTAAGGGACAGGCGAACACCGGGGAGCTGTTTTTT. Its translation is CAWTKGQANTGELFF.

The chain is built from TRBV25-1 and TRBJ2-7, with TRBD1 matching over 7 bases. From germline, CDR1 is MGHDK and CDR2 SYGVNS. Trimming took 5 bases from V and 4 from J; bases not matched to a gene: 8. This CDR3 spans 14 amino acids. The CDR3, as DNA: TGTGCCAGCAGTCCTCCGGGACAGAAATACGAGCAGTACTTC. It encodes CASSPPGQKYEQYF.